The rows below give T cell receptor beta chains drawn from one sample of a study of T cells in Graves' hyperthyroidism and ophthalmopathy. MiXCR, applied by TCRdb to the multiplex PCR reads, yields one record per CDR3 protein. The table shows some 600,000 distinct CDR3 sequences, with roughly 14% occurring only once. What was sequenced was blood. The receptors originated from a woman aged 25 to 39 with Graves' hyperthyroidism that later progressed to Graves' ophthalmopathy. Both conserved end residues are part of each CDR3. The order of the fields is J gene, V gene, clone size, D gene, CDR3 DNA, CDR3 protein. The D gene is left open where the match is weak. The listing skips clone size in some rows; elsewhere it reads once, few, many or a size class.

>TRBJ1-1|TRBV7-2|many|TRBD1
TGTGCCAGCAGCCCTCGGACAGGGGGCGCAGAGAACACTGAAGCTTTCTTT
CASSPRTGGAENTEAFF
>TRBJ2-4|TRBV7-2|NA|TRBD2
TGTGCCAGCAGCTGGCTAGCGGGAGGGCCGGGGGACATTCAGTACTTC
CASSWLAGGPGDIQYF
>TRBJ2-3|TRBV12-5|few|NA
TGTGCTAGTGGTTTGGTACTAGGCAGAAGCACAGATACGCAGTATTTT
CASGLVLGRSTDTQYF
>TRBJ2-2|TRBV9|many|TRBD2
TGTGCCAGCAGCGTGCCCCCTAGACTAGCGGGAGTTACCGGGGAGCTGTTTTTT
CASSVPPRLAGVTGELFF
>TRBJ2-7|TRBV6-5|few|NA
TGTGCCAGCAGTCACGGGACACCGAACTACGAGCAGTACTTC
CASSHGTPNYEQYF
>TRBJ2-7|TRBV6-1|NA|TRBD1
TGTGCCGGGGGACAGGGGGTCGAGCAGTACTTC
CAGGQGVEQYF
>TRBJ1-5|TRBV6-1|many|TRBD1
TGTGCCAGCAGTCGTCCCGGACAGGGCGGTCAGCCCCAGCATTTT
CASSRPGQGGQPQHF
>TRBJ2-1|TRBV7-2|many|TRBD1
TGTGCCAGCAGCTGGACAGGGGGCCTTGAGCAGTTCTTC
CASSWTGGLEQFF
>TRBJ2-1|TRBV20-1|NA|TRBD2
TGCAGTGCTAGAGAAACTAGCGGGACGGTCTATGAGCAGTTCTTC
CSARETSGTVYEQFF
>TRBJ2-5|TRBV30|few|NA
TGTGCCTGGAGTGCTACCCCGACTAGAGGAGAGACCCAGTACTTC
CAWSATPTRGETQYF
>TRBJ2-7|TRBV27|few|TRBD1
TGTGCCAGCAGTGTCGAAGGGACAGGGGCTACCTACGAGCAGTACTTC
CASSVEGTGATYEQYF
>TRBJ2-2|TRBV5-1|few|TRBD2
TGCGCCAGCAGCGTACTAGCGGGAGGGAACACCGGGGAGCTGTTTTTT
CASSVLAGGNTGELFF
>TRBJ1-6|TRBV2|NA|TRBD1
TGTGCCAGCAGTGGGACAGGGATTTATTCACCCCTCCACTTT
CASSGTGIYSPLHF
>TRBJ2-3|TRBV27|NA|NA
TGTGCCAGTATGGAAGCAGGAGATACGCAGTATTTT
CASMEAGDTQYF
>TRBJ2-3|TRBV7-3|many|NA
TGTGCCAGCAGCTTAGTTGGCGGGGAACCTAGCACAGATACGCAGTATTTT
CASSLVGGEPSTDTQYF
>TRBJ1-5|TRBV20-1|NA|TRBD1
TGCAGTGCTAGGGGACGACAGGGGTGGCAGCCCCAGCATTTT
CSARGRQGWQPQHF
>TRBJ2-7|TRBV25-1|few|TRBD2
TGTGCCAGCAGTGATCGGACTAGCGGGAGCTACGAGCAGTACTTC
CASSDRTSGSYEQYF
>TRBJ2-7|TRBV28|many|TRBD2
TGTGCCAGCAGCACGACTAGCAGTCTCCAAACTTCCCCCTACGAGCAGTACTTC
CASSTTSSLQTSPYEQYF
>TRBJ2-1|TRBV28|once|NA
TGTGCCAGCAGTTTCGTACAGGTCTCAAACAATGAGCAGTTCTTC
CASSFVQVSNNEQFF
>TRBJ1-1|TRBV15|NA|NA
TGTGCCACCAGCAGTCCCGCTGGTGGAACTGAAGCTTTCTTT
CATSSPAGGTEAFF
>TRBJ2-4|TRBV7-2|many|NA
TGTGCCAGCAGCCCGCGGAGTTCCAAAAACATTCAGTACTTC
CASSPRSSKNIQYF
>TRBJ1-4|TRBV30|NA|NA
TGTGCCTGGAAGGGGGGGGGGACAACTAATGAAAAACTGTTTTTT
CAWKGGGTTNEKLFF
>TRBJ2-1|TRBV6-9|NA|TRBD1
TGTGCCAGCAGTTACATTACCGGGACAGGGGGCTCTGGGGAGCAGTTCTTC
CASSYITGTGGSGEQFF
>TRBJ2-1|TRBV27|many|TRBD2
TGTGCCAGCAGTTTTAGTCTAGCGGCGTACAATGAGCAGTTCTTC
CASSFSLAAYNEQFF
>TRBJ1-2|TRBV12-3/TRBV12-4|few|TRBD1
TGTGCCAGCAAAGGGGGCAGGGGTGAGGGCTACACCTTC
CASKGGRGEGYTF
>TRBJ1-5|TRBV27|many|NA
TGTGCCAGCAGTTTGTCTGGGGCAGGGGTTCAGCCCCAGCATTTT
CASSLSGAGVQPQHF